The 10 T cell receptor beta chains given below trace back to one sample, sequenced in a study of early T cells in non-severe SARS-CoV-2 infection. In TCRdb, the 5' RACE reads were re-called with MiXCR into one record per CDR3 protein. The sample consists of roughly 32,000 distinct CDR3 sequences, more than 5% of them appearing once. Specimen: whole blood. The source of these receptors is an adult who was a healthcare worker with PCR-confirmed SARS-CoV-2 infection or an uninfected control (not recorded which).

This clonotype showed up many times. The V gene is TRBV19, the J gene TRBJ1-4, with D possibly matching TRBD1 (6 bases). The CDR3 spans 15 residues. Germline CDR1 LNHDA, CDR2 SQIVND (reference sequence). V was trimmed by 8 bases and J by 7 bases, leaving 20 bases between them. The CDR3 nucleotides are TGTGCCAGTGTCCGTTATCAGGGGCGCGGTGAAAAACTGTTTTTT. Its protein is CASVRYQGRGEKLFF.

Only a few counts were recorded for this clonotype. The chain recombines TRBV4-2 with TRBJ2-1; perhaps TRBD1 as D (6 bases). The germline CDR1 and CDR2 sequences are LGHNA and YNFKEQ. This CDR3 contains 15 residues. Deletions cut 3 bases from V and 6 bases from J, with 15 bases between. CDR3 nucleotides: TGTGCCAGCAGCCAGAACCGTAGGGGGAGCAATGAGCAGTTCTTC. Amino acids: CASSQNRRGSNEQFF.

This clonotype was observed many times. The gene calls are TRBV7-2 and TRBJ1-5, with unresolved D. The CDR3 is made up of 15 amino acids. Trimming took off 5 bases at V and 0 bases at J, with 11 bases between the two ends. The germline V gene has CDR1 SGHTA and CDR2 FQGNSA. The CDR3 sequence is CASSPLMDSNQPQHF. The CDR3 coding sequence is TGTGCCAGCAGCCCGCTCATGGATAGCAATCAGCCCCAGCATTTT.

This clonotype was seen many times. The rearrangement links TRBV3-1 to TRBJ2-7; TRBD1 is a possible D gene (5 bases). This CDR3 is 14 amino acids long. Germline V lookup: CDR1 LGHDT, CDR2 YNNKEL (reference sequence). V was cut by 3 bases and J by 0 bases, with 9 bases left in between. CDR3 coding DNA: TGTGCCAGCAGCCAGCTCAGGGACTCCTACGAGCAGTACTTC. This translates into CASSQLRDSYEQYF.

This clonotype was seen at least ten times. This chain joins TRBV12-3 or TRBV12-4 and TRBJ1-2, with D unresolved. The V end lost 2 bases, the J end lost 5 bases, and 6 bases lay between the germline ends. The CDR3 contains 12 residues. The CDR3 region is CASSLRGYGYTF. CDR3 sequence (DNA): TGTGCCAGCAGTTTAAGAGGGTATGGCTACACCTTC.

This clonotype was recorded many times. The chain joins TRBV6-2 or TRBV6-3 to TRBJ1-1, with D tentatively TRBD1 (5 bases). CDR1 MNHEY and CDR2 SVGEGT come from the germline V gene. This CDR3 spans 15 amino acids. Trimming left V 0 bases short and J 1 base short, with 9 bases between. CDR3 sequence (DNA): TGTGCCAGCAGTTACTCGGGAGGGGCGAACACTGAAGCTTTCTTT. It is translated as CASSYSGGANTEAFF.

A word on this clonotype: A read error may explain this, as a much larger clone is one base away. This chain uses TRBV6-1 with TRBJ1-1; 9 bases agree with TRBD1. The CDR3 spans 15 residues. With V trimmed by 6 bases and J by 6 bases, 11 bases remained unmatched. Germline CDR1 MNHNS, CDR2 SASEGT. The CDR3 spells CASSDMGQGNAEAFF. CDR3 bases: TGTGCCAGCAGCGATATGGGACAGGGCAACGCTGAAGCTTTCTTT.

This clonotype occurred many times. The CDR3 coding sequence is TGTGCCAGCAGGTCCCAGGGAGGGGGCTATGGCTACACCTTC. Protein: CASRSQGGGYGYTF. V is TRBV3-1 and J is TRBJ1-2, with D perhaps matching TRBD1 (6 bases). Trimming stripped 6 bases from V and 4 bases from J, with 15 bases between. Germline V lookup: CDR1 LGHDT, CDR2 YNNKEL (reference sequence). The CDR3 is made up of 14 amino acids. Filled out from reference TRBV3-1 and TRBJ1-2, the complete variable domain reads DTAVSQTPKYLVTQMGNDKSIKCEQNLGHDTMYWYKQDSKKFLKIMFSYNNKELIINETVPNRFSPKSPDKAHLNLHINSLELGDSAVYFCASRSQGGGYGYTFGSGTRLTVV.

This clonotype was seen repeatedly, ten times or more. In DNA, the CDR3 is TGCAGCGCACAGGCCACTGAAGCTTTCTTT. This gives the protein CSAQATEAFF. The chain links TRBV29-1 to TRBJ1-1; maybe TRBD1 (5 bases). Germline loops: CDR1 SQVTM, CDR2 ANQGSEA. Trimming removed 7 bases at V and 4 bases at J, with 7 bases between. The CDR3 is 10 residues long. Full variable domain (rest looked up from reference TRBV29-1 and TRBJ1-1): SAVISQKPSRDICQRGTSLTIQCQVDSQVTMMFWYRQQPGQSLTLIATANQGSEATYESGFVIDKFPISRPNLTFSTLTVSNMSPEDSSIYLCSAQATEAFFGQGTRLTVV.

This clonotype occurred many times. The genes are TRBV9 and TRBJ1-4; D is uncertain. Trimming pared 2 bases from V and 6 bases from J, leaving 11 bases between. Germline loops: CDR1 SGDLS, CDR2 YYNGEE. The CDR3 is made up of 14 amino acids. Written as DNA, the CDR3 is TGTGCCAGCAGCGTGGGTCTACAGCATGAAAAACTGTTTTTT. It specifies CASSVGLQHEKLFF.